This T cell receptor (beta chain) was profiled in a study of identifying expanded T cells in peripheral blood. On this clone itself: Its antigen is currently unknown.

The CDR3 totals 12 residues. Germline CDR1 GTSNPN, CDR2 SVGIG (reference sequence). Trimming removed 3 bases at V and 4 bases at J, with 9 bases between. Some clones are missing from TCRdb's copy, which holds only in-frame ones; the method was immunoSEQ multiplex PCR. The sample holds about 78,000 clones, roughly four fifths seen once. The study, taken as a whole, reports: Differentially abundant clones: around 1.2 between replicates, approximately 15 at around 14 days, roughly 18 at four.

Healthy donors had no documented immune events, such as infections, while sampled. This clonotype originated in a person between 18 and 70 years old in good health. The chain recombines TRBV30 with TRBJ1-2; no clear D gene. Sequenced sample: blood. The CDR3 region has the DNA TGTGCCTGGAGCCCCTCCGGCTATGGCTACACCTTC. Translated: CAWSPSGYGYTF.